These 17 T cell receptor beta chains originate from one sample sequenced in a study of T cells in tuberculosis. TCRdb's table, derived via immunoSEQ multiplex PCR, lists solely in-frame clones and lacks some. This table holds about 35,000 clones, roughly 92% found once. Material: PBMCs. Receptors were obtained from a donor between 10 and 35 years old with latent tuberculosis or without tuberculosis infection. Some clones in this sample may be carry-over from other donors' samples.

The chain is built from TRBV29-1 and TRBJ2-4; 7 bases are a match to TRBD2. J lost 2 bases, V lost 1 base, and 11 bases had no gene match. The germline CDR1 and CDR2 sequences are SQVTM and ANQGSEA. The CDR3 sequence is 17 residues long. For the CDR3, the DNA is TGCAGCGTTGAAGTGCGGGAGACGAGTAAAACCAAAAACATTCAGTACTTC. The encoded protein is CSVEVRETSKTKNIQYF.

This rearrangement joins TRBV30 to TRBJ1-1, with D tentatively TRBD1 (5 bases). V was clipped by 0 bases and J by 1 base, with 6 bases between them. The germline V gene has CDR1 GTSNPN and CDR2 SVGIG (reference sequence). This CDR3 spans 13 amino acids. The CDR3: CAWSVGGNTEAFF. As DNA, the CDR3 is TGTGCCTGGAGTGTGGGGGGGAACACTGAAGCTTTCTTT.

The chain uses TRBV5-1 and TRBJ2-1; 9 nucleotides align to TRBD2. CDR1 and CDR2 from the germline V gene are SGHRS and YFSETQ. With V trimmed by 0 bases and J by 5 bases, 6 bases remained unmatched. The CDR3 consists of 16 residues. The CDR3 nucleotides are TGCGCCAGCAGCTTGGAAACTAGCGGGCTCAACAATGAGCAGTTCTTC. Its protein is CASSLETSGLNNEQFF.

Here the CDR3 reads CASSLGQVLGDTQYF. CDR3 sequence (DNA): TGCGCCAGCAGCCTCGGACAGGTTTTAGGAGATACGCAGTATTTT. The rearrangement uses TRBV5-1 and TRBJ2-3; 7 bases map to TRBD1. V trimming: 4 bases; J trimming: 5 bases; junction bases outside the gene matches: 10. CDR1 and CDR2 from the germline V gene are SGHRS and YFSETQ. The CDR3 runs 15 residues.

The CDR3 spells CASSGWILVEGEQYF. CDR3 sequence (DNA): TGTGCCAGCAGTGGGTGGATACTCGTGGAGGGCGAGCAGTACTTC. The chain uses TRBV6-1 and TRBJ2-7; TRBD2 might be the D (6 bases). The germline CDR1 and CDR2 sequences are MNHNS and SASEGT. The germline V and J ends were trimmed by 4 bases and 6 bases, with 19 bases remaining between them. The CDR3 has 15 residues.

CDR3 DNA: TGTGCCAGCAAGTCAGCTAACTATGGCTACACCTTC. Translation: CASKSANYGYTF. V and J are TRBV28 and TRBJ1-2; D not resolved. Germline V lookup: CDR1 MDHEN, CDR2 SYDVKM. V lost 7 bases to trimming and J lost 0 bases, with 6 bases between them. The CDR3 sequence is 12 residues long.

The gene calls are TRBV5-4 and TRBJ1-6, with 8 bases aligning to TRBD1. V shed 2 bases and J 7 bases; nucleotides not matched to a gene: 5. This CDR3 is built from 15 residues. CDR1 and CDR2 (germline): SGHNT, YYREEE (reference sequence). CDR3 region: CASSFGTGSNSPLHF. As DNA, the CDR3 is TGTGCCAGCAGCTTCGGGACAGGCTCCAATTCACCCCTCCACTTT.

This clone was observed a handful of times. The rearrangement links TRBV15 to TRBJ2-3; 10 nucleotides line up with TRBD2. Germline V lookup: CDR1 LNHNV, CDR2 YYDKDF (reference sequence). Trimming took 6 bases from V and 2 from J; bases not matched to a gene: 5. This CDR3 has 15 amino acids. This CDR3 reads CATRSSGGFTDTQYF. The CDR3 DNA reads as TGTGCCACCAGGTCTAGCGGGGGATTCACAGATACGCAGTATTTT. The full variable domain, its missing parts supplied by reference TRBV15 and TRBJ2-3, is DAMVIQNPRYQVTQFGKPVTLSCSQTLNHNVMYWYQQKSSQAPKLLFHYYDKDFNNEADTPDNFQSRRPNTSFCFLDIRSPGLGDTAMYLCATRSSGGFTDTQYFGPGTRLTVL.

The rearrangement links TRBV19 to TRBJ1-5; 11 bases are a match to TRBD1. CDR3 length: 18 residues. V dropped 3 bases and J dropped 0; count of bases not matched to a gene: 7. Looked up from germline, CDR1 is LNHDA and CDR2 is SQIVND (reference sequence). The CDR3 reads CASSITGTGGYSNQPQHF. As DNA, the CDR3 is TGTGCCAGTAGTATCACCGGGACAGGGGGTTATAGCAATCAGCCCCAGCATTTT. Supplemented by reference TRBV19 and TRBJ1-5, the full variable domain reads DGGITQSPKYLFRKEGQNVTLSCEQNLNHDAMYWYRQDPGQGLRLIYYSQIVNDFQKGDIAEGYSVSREKKESFPLTVTSAQKNPTAFYLCASSITGTGGYSNQPQHFGDGTRLSIL.

CDR3 in amino acids: CASSLDRGNTIYF. The CDR3 coding sequence is TGTGCCAGCAGTTTGGACAGGGGAAACACCATATATTTT. This chain joins TRBV27 and TRBJ1-3; 7 bases align to TRBD1. Looked up from germline, CDR1 is MNHEY and CDR2 is SMNVEV (reference sequence). There are 13 residues in the CDR3. V lost 3 bases and J lost 4; bases outside the gene matches: 0.

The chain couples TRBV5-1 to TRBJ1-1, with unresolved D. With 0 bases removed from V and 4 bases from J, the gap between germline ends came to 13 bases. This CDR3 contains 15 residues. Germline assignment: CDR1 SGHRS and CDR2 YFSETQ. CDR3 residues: CASSLVGARGTEAFF. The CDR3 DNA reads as TGCGCCAGCAGCTTGGTCGGTGCAAGAGGCACTGAAGCTTTCTTT.

The CDR3 region has the DNA TGTGCCAGTAGTTTAGGGCGGAGGGGCCAAGAGACCCAGTACTTC. Protein sequence: CASSLGRRGQETQYF. The chain uses TRBV19 and TRBJ2-5; D may be TRBD2 (6 bases). Germline CDR1 and CDR2: LNHDA and SQIVND (reference sequence). The ends were cut back, 5 bases at V and 1 base at J, with 14 bases in the middle. The CDR3 runs 15 residues.

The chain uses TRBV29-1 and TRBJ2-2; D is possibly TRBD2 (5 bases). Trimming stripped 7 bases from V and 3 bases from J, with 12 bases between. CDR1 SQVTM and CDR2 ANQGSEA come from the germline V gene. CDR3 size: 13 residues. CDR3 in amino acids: CSGRTSDTGELFF. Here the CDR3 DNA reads TGCAGCGGAAGGACTTCTGACACCGGGGAGCTGTTTTTT.

The CDR3, as DNA: TGTGCCAGCAGTCCAGGGGGCCTCAGGACCCCGACCAGGGGGGACACTGAAGCTTTCTTT. Its protein is CASSPGGLRTPTRGDTEAFF. The chain joins TRBV27 to TRBJ1-1; 8 positions agree with TRBD1. The germline V gene has CDR1 MNHEY and CDR2 SMNVEV (reference sequence). Losses at the gene ends were 5 bases for V and 3 bases for J; bases not matched to a gene: 23. The CDR3 runs 20 residues.

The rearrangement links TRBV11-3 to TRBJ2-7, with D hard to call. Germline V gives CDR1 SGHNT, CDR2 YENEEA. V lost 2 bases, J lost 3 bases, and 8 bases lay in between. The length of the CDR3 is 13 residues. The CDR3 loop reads CASSLNTNYEQYF. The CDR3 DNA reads TGTGCCAGCAGCTTAAACACAAACTACGAGCAGTACTTC.

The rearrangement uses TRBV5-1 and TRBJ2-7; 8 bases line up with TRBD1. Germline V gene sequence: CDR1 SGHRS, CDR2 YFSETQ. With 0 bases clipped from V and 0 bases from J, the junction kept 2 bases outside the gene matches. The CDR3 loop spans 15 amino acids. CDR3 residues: CASSLGDRNSYEQYF. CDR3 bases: TGCGCCAGCAGCTTGGGGGACAGGAACTCCTACGAGCAGTACTTC.

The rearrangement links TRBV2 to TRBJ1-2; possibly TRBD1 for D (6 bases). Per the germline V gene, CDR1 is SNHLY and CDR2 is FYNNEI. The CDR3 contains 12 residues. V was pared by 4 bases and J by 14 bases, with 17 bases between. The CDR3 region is CASSGDTLEETF. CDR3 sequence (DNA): TGTGCCAGCAGTGGGGACACCTTAGAGGAGACCTTC. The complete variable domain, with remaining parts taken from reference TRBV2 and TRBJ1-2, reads EPEVTQTPSHQVTQMGQEVILRCVPISNHLYFYWYRQILGQKVEFLVSFYNNEISEKSEIFDDQFSVERPDGSNFTLKIRSTKLEDSAMYFCASSGDTLEETFGSGTRLTVV.